This TCR beta chain was documented in a study of cytomegalovirus exposure and HLA in healthy donors. The CDR3 has 17 residues. The germline V and J ends were trimmed by 2 bases and 0 bases, with 17 bases remaining between them. The PCR contained 60 Vbeta and 13 Jbeta primers. The assay was immunoSEQ multiplex PCR, and TCRdb's table has in-frame clones only and misses some. The data contain about 94,000 clones, over 50% of them singletons. The chain has TRBV23-1 and TRBJ2-7, with D tentatively TRBD2 (6 bases). TRBV23-1 is an open reading frame whose function is uncertain. Sequenced sample: PBMCs. The receptor was derived from a man under 40 in good health and CMV-seronegative. The CDR3 DNA reads as TGCGCCAGCAGTCAAGGAGGGAGGTGGGACGGCTCCTACGAGCAGTACTTC. Translation: CASSQGGRWDGSYEQYF.